These 20 T cell receptor beta chains originate from one sample sequenced in a study of T cell responses to AZD1222 COVID-19 vaccine. The repertoire was sequenced with immunoSEQ multiplex PCR; TCRdb's copy has only in-frame clones and lacks some. The sample shows about 120,000 clones, 70% to 90% of them seen only once. Source: peripheral blood, taken on day 0 of AZD1222 vaccination. The receptor set was obtained from an adult in good health.

This chain links TRBV18 with TRBJ2-5, with 13 bases that match TRBD2. Losses at the gene ends were 4 bases for V and 4 bases for J; bases not matched to a gene: 6. The CDR3 has 16 residues. CDR1 and CDR2 (germline): KGHSH, LQKENI. CDR3 DNA sequence: TGTGCCAGCTCACTAGAACTAGCGGGAGGGCGAGAGACCCAGTACTTC. It specifies CASSLELAGGRETQYF.

The genes are TRBV5-4 and TRBJ2-1; D remains unclear. CDR3 size: 15 residues. Trimming left V 1 base short and J 4 bases short, with 12 bases between. Germline assignment: CDR1 SGHNT and CDR2 YYREEE (reference sequence). CDR3 nucleotides: TGTGCCAGCAGCTTGCCTGGTGGATTTTACAATGAGCAGTTCTTC. Its translation is CASSLPGGFYNEQFF.

The chain employs TRBV7-2 and TRBJ2-3; TRBD1 is a possible D gene (6 bases). CDR3 size: 14 residues. Germline CDR1 is SGHTA and CDR2 is FQGNSA. Trimming stripped 4 bases from V and 3 bases from J, with 11 bases between. Written as DNA, the CDR3 is TGTGCCAGCAGCTCTGACAGGTTAACAGATACGCAGTATTTT. Translated, it gives CASSSDRLTDTQYF.

J is TRBJ1-2 and V is TRBV28, with 8 bases lining up with TRBD1. The CDR3 length is 14 residues. Germline V gene sequence: CDR1 MDHEN, CDR2 SYDVKM. V shed 2 bases, J shed 4 bases, and the junction held 3 bases outside the gene matches. The CDR3 coding sequence is TGTGCCAGCAGTTTACCCGACAGGGGCTATGGCTACACCTTC. Its translation: CASSLPDRGYGYTF.

V and J are TRBV24-1 and TRBJ2-2; D possibly corresponds to TRBD1 (6 bases). This CDR3 region has 15 residues. V dropped 0 bases and J dropped 3 bases, with 7 bases sitting between them. CDR1 is KGHDR, CDR2 SFDVKD, per germline. CDR3 sequence (DNA): TGTGCCACCAGTGATTTGGCAGGGGACACCGGGGAGCTGTTTTTT. The encoded protein is CATSDLAGDTGELFF.

V usage is TRBV5-6 and J usage is TRBJ1-2; D not resolved. Germline lookup yields CDR1 SGHDT and CDR2 YYEEEE. This CDR3 comprises 15 residues. Trimming removed 1 base from V and 2 bases from J, with 12 bases in between. CDR3 sequence reads: CASSLSGYRNYGYTF. CDR3 DNA sequence: TGTGCCAGCAGCTTGTCTGGCTACAGAAACTATGGCTACACCTTC.

V usage is TRBV12-5 and J usage is TRBJ2-1; TRBD1 matches at 8 bases. Trimming removed 6 bases from V and 6 bases from J; junction bases left unmatched: 4. The CDR3 covers 13 residues. Looked up from germline, CDR1 is LGHNT and CDR2 is FRNRAP. The CDR3 sequence is CASGQGATNEQFF. In nucleotides, the CDR3 is TGTGCTAGTGGCCAGGGGGCGACCAATGAGCAGTTCTTC.

This chain links TRBV7-9 with TRBJ1-1; TRBD1 might be the D (6 bases). This CDR3 is built from 14 residues. The V gene's germline CDR1 is SEHNR and CDR2 FQNEAQ (reference sequence). V lost 4 bases, J lost 4 bases, and 13 bases lay in between. The chain's CDR3 is CASSSWTEITEAFF. The DNA of the CDR3 is TGTGCCAGCAGCTCTTGGACAGAGATCACTGAAGCTTTCTTT.

The chain has TRBV9 and TRBJ2-1; unclear D gene. The CDR3 is 14 amino acids. Per germline, CDR1 SGDLS and CDR2 YYNGEE. The V gene lost 0 bases and the J gene lost 8 bases, with 12 bases spanning the gap. CDR3 DNA: TGTGCCAGCAGCGTAGGACCCCTTATTGATGAGCAGTTCTTC. Encoded protein: CASSVGPLIDEQFF.

This clone came up a few times. The chain has TRBV10-3 and TRBJ1-6, with a tentative D call TRBD1 (6 bases). Per germline, CDR1 ENHRY and CDR2 SYGVKD. V lost 4 bases and J lost 6, with 7 bases in between. The CDR3 runs to 13 residues. The CDR3 is CAISGTANSPLHF. The CDR3, as DNA: TGTGCCATCAGTGGGACAGCTAATTCACCCCTCCACTTT.

This clone was seen a handful of times. The chain is built from TRBV5-1 and TRBJ1-2; D is perhaps TRBD1 (5 bases). Germline CDR1 and CDR2: SGHRS and YFSETQ. Trimming removed 3 bases at V and 8 bases at J, with 29 bases between. CDR3 size: 18 residues. The chain's CDR3 is CASSSLSLPGPGFGGYTF. CDR3 in DNA: TGCGCCAGCAGCTCCCTTTCGCTTCCGGGACCTGGATTTGGCGGCTACACCTTC.

This chain joins TRBV28 and TRBJ2-1, with 7 nucleotides matching TRBD2. Per germline, CDR1 MDHEN and CDR2 SYDVKM. The ends lost 7 bases at V and 3 bases at J; junction bases unmatched: 9. CDR3 size: 15 residues. The CDR3 coding sequence is TGTGCCAGCACCGAAGAGAGCGGGAACTACAATGAGCAGTTCTTC. This encodes CASTEESGNYNEQFF.

The chain combines TRBV6-1 with TRBJ1-5, with D perhaps matching TRBD1 (5 bases). Germline V gives CDR1 MNHNS, CDR2 SASEGT. The germline V and J ends were trimmed by 1 base and 4 bases, with 23 bases remaining between them. The CDR3 spans 19 residues. The CDR3: CASSEGSWGGASPNQPQHF. DNA of the CDR3: TGTGCCAGCAGTGAAGGAAGTTGGGGGGGAGCCTCCCCTAATCAGCCCCAGCATTTT.

The chain is built from TRBV6-5 and TRBJ1-4, with 7 positions matching TRBD1. The CDR3 covers 14 residues. Looked up from germline, CDR1 is MNHEY and CDR2 is SVGAGI. V shed 6 bases, J shed 4 bases, and the junction held 5 bases outside the gene matches. The CDR3, as DNA: TGTGCCAGCAGACAGGGACAGCTTAATGAAAAACTGTTTTTT. Protein product: CASRQGQLNEKLFF.

The chain recombines TRBV10-1 with TRBJ2-4; 8 bases agree with TRBD2. Germline V gene sequence: CDR1 WNHNN, CDR2 SYGVQD (reference sequence). J was trimmed by 1 base and V by 10 bases; bases with no gene match: 18. This CDR3 comprises 18 residues. The CDR3 is CATLYGTSRFGAKNIQYF. CDR3 nucleotides: TGCGCCACCCTATACGGGACTAGTCGGTTCGGGGCCAAAAACATTCAGTACTTC.

This clone was picked up one time. V and J are TRBV6-5 and TRBJ2-1; D ambiguous. V was shortened by 2 bases and J by 5 bases, with 10 bases between the two germline ends. Germline CDR1 and CDR2: MNHEY and SVGAGI. CDR3 length: 14 residues. The CDR3 here is CASSYVSFDNEQFF. The CDR3 coding sequence is TGTGCCAGCAGTTACGTTAGTTTTGACAATGAGCAGTTCTTC.

The gene calls are TRBV7-9 and TRBJ1-5, with D possibly matching TRBD1 (6 bases). Between the trimmed V and J ends, which lost 5 bases and 1 base, there was a span of 9 bases. Per germline, CDR1 SEHNR and CDR2 FQNEAQ (reference sequence). CDR3 size: 14 residues. For the CDR3, the DNA is TGTGCCAGCAGCCGGGACATAAGCAATCAGCCCCAGCATTTT. Translating it yields CASSRDISNQPQHF.

This clone was counted a single time. V usage is TRBV7-9 and J usage is TRBJ1-3; D is unclear. Germline V gives CDR1 SEHNR, CDR2 FQNEAQ (reference sequence). The CDR3 has 16 amino acids. V was cut by 1 base and J by 4 bases, with 14 bases left in between. The CDR3: CASSLVRQEWGNTIYF. CDR3 coding DNA: TGTGCCAGCAGCTTAGTGAGGCAGGAATGGGGAAACACCATATATTTT.

The V and J genes are TRBV4-1 and TRBJ2-6; D gene uncertain. Germline CDR1 MGHRA, CDR2 YSYEKL. V gave up 7 bases and J gave up 0 bases, with 13 bases separating them. CDR3 length: 16 residues. The CDR3 region is CASTIRVLSGANVLTF. In DNA, the CDR3 is TGCGCCAGCACCATAAGGGTCCTCTCTGGGGCCAACGTCCTGACTTTC.

J is TRBJ2-1 and V is TRBV20-1; D remains ambiguous. Germline CDR1 DFQATT, CDR2 SNEGSKA (reference sequence). V lost 5 bases, J lost 10 bases, and 12 bases lay in between. This CDR3 spans 11 amino acids. CDR3 DNA sequence: TGCAGTGCTTATGGGGTTGGGGAGCAGTTCTTC. Encoded protein: CSAYGVGEQFF.